This T cell receptor beta chain was observed in a study of cytomegalovirus exposure and HLA in healthy donors. J was trimmed by 3 bases and V by 7 bases; bases with no gene match: 4. The CDR3 has 13 amino acids. Germline lookup yields CDR1 LNHDA and CDR2 SQIVND (reference sequence). PCR was performed using 60 Vbeta and 13 Jbeta primers. The method was immunoSEQ multiplex PCR; TCRdb's version includes in-frame clones alone and lacks a portion of them. The repertoire consists of nearly 110,000 clones, with around two thirds occurring once and the leading ten covering 12% to 15%. This chain links TRBV19 with TRBJ1-2, with 8 bases that match TRBD1. The sequenced material came from PBMCs. This receptor was obtained from a woman aged 35 to 49 in good health and CMV-seropositive. CDR3 residues: CASTGQGHYGYTF. The DNA for the CDR3 is TGTGCCAGTACAGGACAGGGCCACTATGGCTACACCTTC.